A selection of T cell receptor beta chains follows, all from one sample in a study of OX40 agonist ivuxolimab in advanced cancers. Assay: immunoSEQ multiplex PCR; the TCRdb copy retains only in-frame clones and omits some. The profile shows roughly 70,000 clones, 80% to 90% of them singletons. The specimen comprised CD4+ or CD8+ T cells sorted from blood, sampled in a trial of the OX40 agonist ivuxolimab. The receptors shown here come from an adult with an advanced solid tumor such as melanoma, head and neck, liver or kidney cancer. The CDR3 runs from the conserved cysteine through the conserved F or W. The order of the fields is J gene, V gene, D gene, clone size, CDR3 DNA, CDR3 protein. The D gene is left open where the match is weak. Clone sizes are given selectively: once, few, many, or a class where the clone is expanded.

j_call: TRBJ2-7; v_call: TRBV5-8; d_call: TRBD1; clone_size: NA; cdr3_nt: TGTGCCAGCAGCTTAGGAATCGGGACAGCCTACGAGCAGTACTTC; cdr3_aa: CASSLGIGTAYEQYF
j_call: TRBJ1-5; v_call: TRBV27; d_call: NA; clone_size: NA; cdr3_nt: TGTGCCAGCAGCCGGACATCGGAGGGCAATCAGCCCCAGCATTTT; cdr3_aa: CASSRTSEGNQPQHF
j_call: TRBJ2-7; v_call: TRBV5-1; d_call: NA; clone_size: NA; cdr3_nt: TGCGCCAGCAGCTTGGTGGGGTTCCCCTACGAGCAGTACTTC; cdr3_aa: CASSLVGFPYEQYF
j_call: TRBJ2-6; v_call: TRBV7-3; d_call: NA; clone_size: NA; cdr3_nt: TGTGCCAGCAGCTTAGAGGGAGGTGCTTCTGGGGCCAACGTCCTGACTTTC; cdr3_aa: CASSLEGGASGANVLTF
j_call: TRBJ1-2; v_call: TRBV5-4; d_call: NA; clone_size: NA; cdr3_nt: TGTGCCAGCAGCACAGACAGCTATGGCTACACCTTC; cdr3_aa: CASSTDSYGYTF
j_call: TRBJ2-5; v_call: TRBV9; d_call: NA; clone_size: NA; cdr3_nt: TGTGCCAGCAGCGTAGCGACGGGGTACCAAGAGACCCAGTACTTC; cdr3_aa: CASSVATGYQETQYF
j_call: TRBJ1-1; v_call: TRBV9; d_call: NA; clone_size: few; cdr3_nt: TGTGCCAGCAGCGTAGGACAGTGGAACACTGAAGCTTTCTTT; cdr3_aa: CASSVGQWNTEAFF
j_call: TRBJ2-6; v_call: TRBV5-6; d_call: NA; clone_size: NA; cdr3_nt: TGTGCCAGCAGCTTGGGGCCGGTCGTAGAGGCCAACGTCCTGACTTTC; cdr3_aa: CASSLGPVVEANVLTF
j_call: TRBJ1-5; v_call: TRBV27; d_call: NA; clone_size: few; cdr3_nt: TGTGCCAGCAGTCCCGATTGGAGAAGCAATCAGCCCCAGCATTTT; cdr3_aa: CASSPDWRSNQPQHF
j_call: TRBJ1-1; v_call: TRBV6-6; d_call: NA; clone_size: NA; cdr3_nt: TGTGCCAGCAGGGTACGGGACACTGAAGCTTTCTTT; cdr3_aa: CASRVRDTEAFF
j_call: TRBJ2-2; v_call: TRBV5-1; d_call: NA; clone_size: NA; cdr3_nt: TGCGCCAGCAGCTTGGGTAGGACCGGGGAGCTGTTTTTT; cdr3_aa: CASSLGRTGELFF
j_call: TRBJ2-2; v_call: TRBV7-3; d_call: NA; clone_size: NA; cdr3_nt: TGTGCCAGCAGTGCCGTGGGCGGGGAGCTGTTTTTT; cdr3_aa: CASSAVGGELFF
j_call: TRBJ2-7; v_call: TRBV18; d_call: TRBD2; clone_size: NA; cdr3_nt: TGTGCCAGCTCACCACAAGATAGCGGGAGCACCGAGCAGTACTTC; cdr3_aa: CASSPQDSGSTEQYF
j_call: TRBJ2-5; v_call: TRBV29-1; d_call: TRBD1; clone_size: NA; cdr3_nt: TGCAGCGTGGGACAGGAAGAGACCCAGTACTTC; cdr3_aa: CSVGQEETQYF
j_call: TRBJ1-1; v_call: TRBV6-4; d_call: NA; clone_size: NA; cdr3_nt: TGTGCCAGCAGCCCGGGGCTCGGAGCCGAGAGAGCTTTCTTT; cdr3_aa: CASSPGLGAERAFF
j_call: TRBJ1-1; v_call: TRBV5-4; d_call: NA; clone_size: NA; cdr3_nt: TGTGCCAGCAGCCTAGGACCCAGAGTCATGAACACTGAAGCTTTCTTT; cdr3_aa: CASSLGPRVMNTEAFF
j_call: TRBJ2-2; v_call: TRBV15; d_call: TRBD2; clone_size: NA; cdr3_nt: TGTGCCACCAGCAGAGCTACTAGCGGGTATGGTACCGGGGAGCTGTTTTTT; cdr3_aa: CATSRATSGYGTGELFF
j_call: TRBJ2-1; v_call: TRBV6-1; d_call: NA; clone_size: NA; cdr3_nt: TGTGCCAGCAGTGAACGGGTGACCCACAATGAGCAGTTCTTC; cdr3_aa: CASSERVTHNEQFF